This record looks at one TCR beta chain sequence and its context. This clonotype is medium-sized (0.01 to 0.1%) in its sample. What this receptor recognizes is not known. No much larger clonotype is one base removed from it; base qualities were not supplied. Artificial thymic organoids were built by aggregating human HSPCs with MS5 murine stromal cells transduced with human DLL1, cultured at an air-liquid interface. FACS-purified CD34+CD3- hematopoietic stem and progenitor cells depleted of residual T cells were used to seed the organoids. The culture medium for the organoids was serum-free RB27, which consists of RPMI 1640 supplemented with B27, FLT3L, IL-7 and ascorbic acid. Organoid and thymic CD3+TCRalphabeta+CD8 single positive T cells were FACS sorted before RNA extraction. For each sample, total RNA was purified from about 40,000 to 200,000 sorted cells using the RNeasy Micro kit, and RNA quality was assessed on an Agilent RNA 6000 Nano chip.

V sheds 3 bases and J sheds 3 bases, leaving 12 bases between their ends. The cysteine opens and the phenylalanine closes a CDR3 of 15 amino acids. The retained sequence is limited to the CDR3, 45 bases, with the frame set at the first base. The CDR1 and CDR2 encoded by the germline V gene (reference sequence) are MNHNY and SVGAGI. This entry is derived from a study of T cells generated in artificial thymic organoids (dated by TCRdb to the late 2010s). Describing the broader study: TCR alpha and beta CDR3 repertoires of in vitro artificial thymic organoid-derived CD8 single positive T cells were compared with thymic and peripheral blood naive CD8 T cells. The repertoire sequencing data shown were described as representative of three independent experiments.

Study-wide conclusions, independent of this receptor: Organoid-derived CD8 single positive T cells showed physiological TCR clonotype diversity comparable to thymic and blood naive CD8 T cells. Organoid-derived T cells showed no skewing in Valpha or Vbeta usage, which argues against dominance of unconventional lineages or clonal expansions.

TCRalpha and TCRbeta libraries were amplified separately by semi-nested PCR with Advantage 2 and reverse primers in the TRAC or TRBC constant regions. First-strand cDNA synthesis used between roughly 3 and 500 ng of total RNA. TCR cDNA libraries were generated by 5'-RACE using the SMARTer PCR cDNA Synthesis kit, with a poly-dT primer for first-strand synthesis. Semi-nested constant-region reverse primers carried 5-nucleotide sample-specific barcodes, and products were cleaned with the Zymo DNA Clean and Concentrator-5 kit. As many as ten barcoded samples were combined into a pool, ligated to Illumina adaptors, and sequenced on an Illumina MiSeq as 2 x 150 bp paired-end reads. Concerning the study's data processing: After demultiplexing, reads were aligned with BLAT to a custom library containing all human TRAV, TRAJ, TRBV, TRBD and TRBJ combinations from IMGT. The best BLAT hits were picked using pslCDnaFilter (-maxAligns=1, -ignoreIntrons), and custom Perl scripts were used to calculate clonotype frequencies. TCRdb trimmed public reads at Q25 via fastp, called clones via MiXCR and kept in-frame beta chains. All rows with the same CDR3 protein become a single entry with the most common DNA and genes. TCRdb, not the original authors, processed these V and J calls. For this sample there are almost 5,500 distinct CDR3 sequences; less than 30% appear just once. 2.5% to 3.5% of the sample is held by the ten biggest clonotypes.

The sequence joins TRBV6-6 to TRBJ1-5; perhaps TRBD1 is the D gene, with 6 bases matching. The sample consisted of naive CD8+ T cells grown in artificial thymic organoids from cord blood stem and progenitor cells. Taken with the paper, the label for cell subset or site translates to: CD3+TCRalphabeta+CD8SP T cells; for blood, CD45RO-CCR7+ naive CD8+ T cells. The sequence was collected from a human donor who gave cord blood stem cells for thymic organoid culture, a cardiac surgery patient who gave postnatal thymus, or a blood donor (not recorded which). CDR3 loop: CASSYSGQFNQPQHF. In nucleotides, the sequence is TGTGCCAGCAGTTATTCCGGACAGTTCAATCAGCCCCAGCATTTT.